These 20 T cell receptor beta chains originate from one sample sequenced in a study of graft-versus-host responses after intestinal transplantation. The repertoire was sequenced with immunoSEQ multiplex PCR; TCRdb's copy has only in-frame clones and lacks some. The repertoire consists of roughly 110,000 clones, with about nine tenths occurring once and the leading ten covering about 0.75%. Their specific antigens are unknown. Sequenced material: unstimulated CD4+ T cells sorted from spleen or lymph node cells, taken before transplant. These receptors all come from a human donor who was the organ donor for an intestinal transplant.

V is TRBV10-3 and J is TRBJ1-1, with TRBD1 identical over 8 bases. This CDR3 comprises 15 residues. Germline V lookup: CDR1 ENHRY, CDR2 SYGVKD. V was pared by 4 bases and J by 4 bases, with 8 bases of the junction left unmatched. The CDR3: CAISARDRLSTEAFF. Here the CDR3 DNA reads TGTGCCATCAGTGCCCGGGACAGGCTGTCCACTGAAGCTTTCTTT.

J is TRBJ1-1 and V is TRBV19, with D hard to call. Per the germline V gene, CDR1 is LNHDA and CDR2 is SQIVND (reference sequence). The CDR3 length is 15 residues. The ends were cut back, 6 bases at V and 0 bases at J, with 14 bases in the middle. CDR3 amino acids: CASSPARRLNTEAFF. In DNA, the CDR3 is TGTGCCAGTAGCCCCGCACGAAGACTGAACACTGAAGCTTTCTTT.

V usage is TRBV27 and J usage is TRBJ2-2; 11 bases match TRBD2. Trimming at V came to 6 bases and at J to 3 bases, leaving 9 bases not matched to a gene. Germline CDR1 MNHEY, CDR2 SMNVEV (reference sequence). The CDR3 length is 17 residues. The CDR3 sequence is CASSRLAGLRDTGELFF. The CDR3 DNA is TGTGCCAGCAGCCGACTAGCGGGACTGCGAGACACCGGGGAGCTGTTTTTT.

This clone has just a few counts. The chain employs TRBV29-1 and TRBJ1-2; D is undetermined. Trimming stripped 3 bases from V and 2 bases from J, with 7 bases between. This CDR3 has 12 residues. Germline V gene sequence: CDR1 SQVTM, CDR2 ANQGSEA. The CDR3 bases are TGCAGCGTTGATGAGGGAAACTATGGCTACACCTTC. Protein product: CSVDEGNYGYTF.

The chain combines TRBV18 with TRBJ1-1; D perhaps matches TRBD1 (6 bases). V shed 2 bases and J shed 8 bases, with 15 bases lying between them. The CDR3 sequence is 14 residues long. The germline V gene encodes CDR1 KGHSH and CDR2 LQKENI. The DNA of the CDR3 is TGTGCCAGCTCACCAATTAACAGGGTAACGGAAGCTTTCTTT. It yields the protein CASSPINRVTEAFF.

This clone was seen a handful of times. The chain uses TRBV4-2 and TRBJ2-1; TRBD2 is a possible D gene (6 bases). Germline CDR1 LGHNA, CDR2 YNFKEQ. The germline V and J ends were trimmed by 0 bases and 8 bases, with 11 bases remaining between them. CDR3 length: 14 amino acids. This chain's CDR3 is CASSQEGGIDEQFF. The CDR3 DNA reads TGTGCCAGCAGCCAAGAAGGAGGGATCGATGAGCAGTTCTTC.

The CDR3 DNA sequence: TGCAGCGGGGGTTTGAAGCTAATAGAGACCCAGTACTTC. This codes for CSGGLKLIETQYF. The chain uses TRBV29-1 and TRBJ2-5; D ambiguous. The CDR3 has 13 residues. The ends were cut back, 7 bases at V and 4 bases at J, with 16 bases in the middle. Germline V gives CDR1 SQVTM, CDR2 ANQGSEA.

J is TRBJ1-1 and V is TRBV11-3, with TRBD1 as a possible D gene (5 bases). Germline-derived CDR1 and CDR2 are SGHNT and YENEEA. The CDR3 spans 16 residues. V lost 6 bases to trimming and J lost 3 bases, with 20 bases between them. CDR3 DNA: TGTGCCAGCAGGTTCGGGTTGGTAGGGACGGACACTGAAGCTTTCTTT. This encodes CASRFGLVGTDTEAFF.

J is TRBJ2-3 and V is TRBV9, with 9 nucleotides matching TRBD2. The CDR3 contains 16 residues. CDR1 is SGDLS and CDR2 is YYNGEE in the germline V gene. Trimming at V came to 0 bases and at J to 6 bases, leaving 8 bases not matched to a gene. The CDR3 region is CASSVVGSGRWDTQYF. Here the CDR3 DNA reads TGTGCCAGCAGCGTAGTCGGTAGCGGGAGATGGGATACGCAGTATTTT.

CDR3 nucleotide sequence: TGTGCCAGCAGCTTAGTCACAAGCCCTAACTATGGCTACACCTTC. Protein product: CASSLVTSPNYGYTF. The chain combines TRBV7-2 with TRBJ1-2; D gene ambiguous. Germline loops: CDR1 SGHTA, CDR2 FQGNSA. The ends were cut back, 1 base at V and 0 bases at J, with 9 bases in the middle. CDR3 length equals 15 residues.

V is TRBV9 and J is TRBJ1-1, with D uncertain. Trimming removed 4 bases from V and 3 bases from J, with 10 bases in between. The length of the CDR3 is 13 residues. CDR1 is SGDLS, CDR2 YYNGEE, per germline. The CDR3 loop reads CASSLPPYTEAFF. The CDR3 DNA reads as TGTGCCAGCAGCCTCCCACCTTACACTGAAGCTTTCTTT.

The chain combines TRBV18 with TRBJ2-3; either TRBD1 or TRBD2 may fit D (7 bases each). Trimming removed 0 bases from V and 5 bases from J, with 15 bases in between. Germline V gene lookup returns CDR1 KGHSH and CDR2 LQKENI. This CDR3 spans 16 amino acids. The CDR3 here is CASSPPYTGEGDTQYF. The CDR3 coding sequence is TGTGCCAGCTCACCACCCTATACAGGGGAGGGAGATACGCAGTATTTT. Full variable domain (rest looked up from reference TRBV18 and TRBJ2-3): NAGVMQNPRHLVRRRGQEARLRCSPMKGHSHVYWYRQLPEEGLKFMVYLQKENIIDESGMPKERFSAEFPKEGPSILRIQQVVRGDSAAYFCASSPPYTGEGDTQYFGPGTRLTVL.

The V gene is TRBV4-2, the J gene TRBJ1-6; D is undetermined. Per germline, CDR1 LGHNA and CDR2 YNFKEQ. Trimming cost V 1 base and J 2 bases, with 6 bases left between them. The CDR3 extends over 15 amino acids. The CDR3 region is CASSQVKTYNSPLHF. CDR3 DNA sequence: TGTGCCAGCAGCCAAGTTAAGACCTATAATTCACCCCTCCACTTT.

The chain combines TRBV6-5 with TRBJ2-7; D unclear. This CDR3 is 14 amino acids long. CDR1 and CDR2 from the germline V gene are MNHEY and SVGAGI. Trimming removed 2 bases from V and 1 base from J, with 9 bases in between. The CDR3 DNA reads TGTGCCAGCAGTTACGACTCCGCGTCCTACGAGCAGTACTTC. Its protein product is CASSYDSASYEQYF.

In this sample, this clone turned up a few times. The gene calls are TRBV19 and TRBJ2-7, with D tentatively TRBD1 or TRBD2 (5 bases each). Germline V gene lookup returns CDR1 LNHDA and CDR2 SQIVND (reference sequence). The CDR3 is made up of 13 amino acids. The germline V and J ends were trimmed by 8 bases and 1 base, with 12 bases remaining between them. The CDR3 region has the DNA TGTGCCAGTCACCGGGACGGTTCCTACGAGCAGTACTTC. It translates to CASHRDGSYEQYF.

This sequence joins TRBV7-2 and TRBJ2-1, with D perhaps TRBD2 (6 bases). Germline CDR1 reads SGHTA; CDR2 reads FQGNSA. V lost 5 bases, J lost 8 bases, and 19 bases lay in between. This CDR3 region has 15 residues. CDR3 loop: CASSNRGGRGYEQFF. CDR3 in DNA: TGTGCCAGCAGCAATAGGGGCGGGCGGGGTTATGAGCAGTTCTTC.

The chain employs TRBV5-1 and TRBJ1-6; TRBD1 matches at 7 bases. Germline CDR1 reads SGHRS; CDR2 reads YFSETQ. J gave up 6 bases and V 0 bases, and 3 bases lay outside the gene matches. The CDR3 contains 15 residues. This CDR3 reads CASSLDSGGNSPLHF. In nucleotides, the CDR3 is TGCGCCAGCAGCTTGGATTCAGGGGGTAATTCACCCCTCCACTTT.

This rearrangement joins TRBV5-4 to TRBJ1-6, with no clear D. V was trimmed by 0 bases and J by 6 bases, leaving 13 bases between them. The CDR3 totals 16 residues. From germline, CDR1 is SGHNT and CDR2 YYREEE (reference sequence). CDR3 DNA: TGTGCCAGCAGCTTGGACGGATTCACGGTTAATTCACCCCTCCACTTT. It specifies CASSLDGFTVNSPLHF.

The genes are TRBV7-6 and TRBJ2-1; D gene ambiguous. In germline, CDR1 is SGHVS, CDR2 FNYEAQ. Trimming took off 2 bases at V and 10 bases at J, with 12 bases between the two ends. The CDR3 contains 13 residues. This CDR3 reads CASSLSPQPEQFF. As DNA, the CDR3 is TGTGCCAGCAGCTTAAGTCCGCAGCCCGAGCAGTTCTTC.

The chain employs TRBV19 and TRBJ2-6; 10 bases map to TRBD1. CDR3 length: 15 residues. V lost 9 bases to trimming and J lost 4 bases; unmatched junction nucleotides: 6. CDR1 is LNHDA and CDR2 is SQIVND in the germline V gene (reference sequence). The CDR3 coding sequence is TGTGCCAGCCGACAGGGGGCGGGAGGGGCCAACGTCCTGACTTTC. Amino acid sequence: CASRQGAGGANVLTF.